The T cell receptor (beta chain) under discussion was sequenced for a study of glioma-infiltrating T cells. Germline CDR1 reads SEHNR; CDR2 reads FQNEAQ (reference sequence). V dropped 4 bases and J dropped 4; count of bases not matched to a gene: 9. The CDR3 contains 15 residues. Amplification of TCR alpha and beta CDR3 regions from RNA used iRepertoire nested multiplex PCR. From the multiplex PCR reads, TCRdb called clonotypes with MiXCR, one entry per CDR3 protein. This table holds a few hundred thousand distinct CDR3 sequences, more than 35% found once. The material sequenced was glioma tissue, nonneoplastic brain tissue, or PBMCs (not recorded which). The chain combines TRBV7-9 with TRBJ2-5, with TRBD1 identical over 7 bases. The sequence derives from a human donor with low-grade glioma or glioblastoma, undergoing nonglioma brain surgery, or in good health (not recorded which). The CDR3 is CASSSPQGLGETQYF. The DNA for the CDR3 is TGTGCCAGCAGCTCACCACAGGGGCTCGGAGAGACCCAGTACTTC.